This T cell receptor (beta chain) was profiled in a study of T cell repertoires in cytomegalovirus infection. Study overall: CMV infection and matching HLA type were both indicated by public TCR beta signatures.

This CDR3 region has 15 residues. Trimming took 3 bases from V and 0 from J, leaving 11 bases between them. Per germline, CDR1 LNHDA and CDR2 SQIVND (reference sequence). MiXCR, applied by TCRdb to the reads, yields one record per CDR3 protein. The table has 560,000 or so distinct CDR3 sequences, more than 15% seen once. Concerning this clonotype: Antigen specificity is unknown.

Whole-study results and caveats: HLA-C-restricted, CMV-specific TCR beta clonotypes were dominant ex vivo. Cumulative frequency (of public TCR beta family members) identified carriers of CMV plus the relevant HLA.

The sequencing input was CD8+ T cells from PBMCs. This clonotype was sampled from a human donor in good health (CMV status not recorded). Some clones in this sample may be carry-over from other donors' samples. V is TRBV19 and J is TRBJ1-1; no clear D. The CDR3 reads CASSMKGGMNTEAFF. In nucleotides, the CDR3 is TGTGCCAGTAGTATGAAAGGAGGGATGAACACTGAAGCTTTCTTT.